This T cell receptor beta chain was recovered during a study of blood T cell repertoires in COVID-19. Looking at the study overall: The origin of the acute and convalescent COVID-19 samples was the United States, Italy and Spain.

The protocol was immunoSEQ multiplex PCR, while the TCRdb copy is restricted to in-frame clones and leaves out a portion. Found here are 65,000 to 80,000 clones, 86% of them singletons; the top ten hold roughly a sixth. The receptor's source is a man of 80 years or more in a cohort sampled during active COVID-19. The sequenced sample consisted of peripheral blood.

The CDR3 is CASSSPHSTNEKLFF. In nucleotides, the CDR3 is TGCGCCAGCAGCTCCCCCCACTCAACTAATGAAAAACTGTTTTTT. The V and J genes are TRBV4-1 and TRBJ1-4; D gene unclear. Germline CDR1 is MGHRA and CDR2 is YSYEKL. CDR3 length equals 15 residues. Deletions cut 5 bases from V and 0 bases from J, with 10 bases between.